This TCR beta chain was captured in a study of T cell clusters in autoimmune cytopenias. Overall study: A median of about 54,000 TRB reads per sample yielded a median roughly 2,300 distinct clonotypes.

One tube held mixed TRB-A and TRB-B primer pools for touch-down PCR. Following a re-call of the multiplex PCR reads, TCRdb has one entry per CDR3 protein and lacks DNA. The sample data list 3,500 to 5,000 distinct CDR3 sequences. Approximately 36,000 genome equivalents of blood DNA were amplified for TRB. This CDR3 region has 15 residues. Germline values: CDR1 MNHEY, CDR2 SMNVEV (reference sequence). The data also belong to a second study, concerning T cell repertoires in aging, cancer and after chemotherapy. That report adds: Untreated cancer patients had significantly lower blood TCR diversity than age-matched healthy donors. In each cancer cohort, median generation probability increased across chemotherapy, suggesting thymic output rebounded. Immunological memory after chemotherapy cannot be judged from the repertoire data.

The chain employs TRBV27 and TRBJ1-1. The sample consisted of peripheral blood. The TCR originated in a human donor in good health. The CDR3 is CASSTSENMNTEAFF.